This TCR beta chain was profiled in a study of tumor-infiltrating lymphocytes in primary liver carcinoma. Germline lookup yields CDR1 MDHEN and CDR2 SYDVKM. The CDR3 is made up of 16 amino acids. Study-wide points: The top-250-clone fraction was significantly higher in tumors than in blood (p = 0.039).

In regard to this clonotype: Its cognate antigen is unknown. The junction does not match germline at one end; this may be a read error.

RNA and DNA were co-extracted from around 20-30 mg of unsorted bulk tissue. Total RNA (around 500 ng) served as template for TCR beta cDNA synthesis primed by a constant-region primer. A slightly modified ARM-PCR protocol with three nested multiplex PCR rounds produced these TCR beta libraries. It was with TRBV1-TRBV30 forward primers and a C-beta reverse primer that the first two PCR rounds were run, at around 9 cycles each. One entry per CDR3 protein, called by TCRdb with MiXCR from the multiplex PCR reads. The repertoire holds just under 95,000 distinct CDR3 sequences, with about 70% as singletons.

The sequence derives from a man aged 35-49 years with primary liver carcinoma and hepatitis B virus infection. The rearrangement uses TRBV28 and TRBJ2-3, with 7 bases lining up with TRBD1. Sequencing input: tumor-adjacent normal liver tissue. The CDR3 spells CAGSSPLQGSTDTQYF. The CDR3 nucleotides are TGTGCCGGCAGTTCCCCACTACAGGGGTCCACAGATACGCAGTATTTT.